This T cell receptor (beta chain) was obtained from a study of blood T cells in healthy people across ages. Every donor contributed approximately 10 milliliters of peripheral blood by blood draw. Researchers report isolating at least 6 million PBMCs per sample. CDR1 is SNHLY, CDR2 FYNNEI, per germline. The CDR3 is made up of 14 amino acids. Points on this clonotype: One end of the junction is discordant with germline, which a read error may explain.

Sample-barcoded 5' priming and a J-beta primer mix drove a second PCR of roughly 6 to 12 cycles. A template-switch adaptor containing 12 random nucleotides labeled each cDNA molecule. There were at least 3 million CDR3-containing paired-end reads obtained from each sample. TCRdb independently ran MiXCR on the 5' RACE reads; one entry per CDR3 protein. The repertoire holds about 970,000 distinct CDR3 sequences, with about 51% as singletons. The sample taken for sequencing was blood. The gene calls are TRBV2 and TRBJ2-5; D is possibly TRBD1 (7 bases). The clonotype was recovered from a woman aged 55-70 years in good health. The CDR3 nucleotides are TGTGCCATCAGTGGGACAGAGGGGGGAGAGACCCAGTACTTC. It is translated as CAISGTEGGETQYF.